The clone carrying this TCR beta chain came up many times. Its target is not known. The diagnoses drew upon clinical symptoms, serum thyroxine and TRAb, thyroid ultrasound and orbital computed tomography. V lost 1 base and J lost 6; bases outside the gene matches: 8. CDR1 is SGHNT, CDR2 YENEEA, per germline. The CDR3 sequence is 15 residues long. The data are from a study of T cells in Graves' hyperthyroidism and ophthalmopathy. Study results and caveats: Most clonotypes expanded in thyroid above 0.001 were likewise present in blood.

Amplification yielded TCR beta CDR3 regions, with RNA transcripts as the source. HTBI primers were employed in a first-round RT-PCR of the TCR CDR3. TCRdb used MiXCR to reprocess the multiplex PCR reads, holding one entry per CDR3 protein. The table records approximately 610,000 distinct CDR3 sequences, about 15% of them present only once. The receptor comes from a woman in her forties with Graves' ophthalmopathy. Material: blood. The genes are TRBV11-3 and TRBJ1-1, with 7 bases aligning to TRBD1. The CDR3 spells CASSLAGQSVSEAFF. The CDR3 DNA reads as TGTGCCAGCAGCTTAGCGGGACAGTCGGTTTCTGAAGCTTTCTTT.